In this sample, the clone carrying this TCR beta chain turned up many times. The CDR3 covers 12 residues. Germline loops: CDR1 KGHSH, CDR2 LQKENI. The ends lost 3 bases at V and 7 bases at J; junction bases unmatched: 1. The data belong to a study of kidney transplant recipient with SARS-CoV-2 infection. TCRdb reanalysed the reads using MiXCR and keeps one entry per CDR3 protein. The sample consists of under 250,000 distinct CDR3 sequences, 25% to 30% of them appearing once. This specimen consisted of a blood sample, obtained at baseline and between days 110 and 120 from a kidney transplant recipient. This TCR derives from a male patient between 25 and 39 years old who had COVID-19 and was a kidney transplant recipient. T cells may partly derive from the graft donor. The chain has TRBV18 and TRBJ1-2; 8 bases fit TRBD1. CDR3 DNA sequence: TGTGCCAGCTCACCGGACAGGGCTGGCTACACCTTC. Translating it yields CASSPDRAGYTF. Together with reference TRBV18 and TRBJ1-2, the CDR3 gives the full variable domain: NAGVMQNPRHLVRRRGQEARLRCSPMKGHSHVYWYRQLPEEGLKFMVYLQKENIIDESGMPKERFSAEFPKEGPSILRIQQVVRGDSAAYFCASSPDRAGYTFGSGTRLTVV.